The rows below give T cell receptor beta chains drawn from one sample of a study of T-cell reconstitution after alpha-beta-depleted transplantation in children. TCRdb reanalysed the PCR reads using MiXCR and keeps one entry per CDR3 protein. The sample holds over 150,000 distinct CDR3 sequences; just under 6.5% are singletons and the top ten take just over 4.5%. The material sequenced was PBMCs, taken before TCRalphabeta/CD19-depleted stem cell transplant. The receptor set was obtained from a girl under three years old with combined immunodeficiency, due to receive a stem cell transplant. Both conserved end residues are part of each CDR3. D genes are given only for firm matches. For some rows the clone size is stated as once, few or many, or as a class when expanded; others skip it.

d_gene,v_gene,abundance,j_gene,CDR3aa,CDR3nt
.,TRBV20-1,many,TRBJ2-1,CSARDSGFEQFF,TGCAGTGCTAGAGATTCGGGGTTTGAGCAGTTCTTC
.,TRBV7-2,many,TRBJ2-7,CASSFGYGSLRYEQYF,TGTGCCAGCAGCTTCGGATACGGGAGTCTGAGGTACGAGCAGTACTTC
.,TRBV29-1,.,TRBJ1-2,CSVTGQFSYGYTF,TGCAGCGTAACCGGACAGTTTTCCTATGGCTACACCTTC
TRBD2,TRBV7-7,many,TRBJ2-1,CASSPTASGIYNEQFF,TGTGCTAGCAGCCCTACGGCTAGCGGGATCTACAATGAGCAGTTCTTC
.,TRBV20-1,many,TRBJ2-6,CSARDSSGANVLTF,TGCAGTGCTAGAGATTCCTCTGGGGCCAACGTCCTGACTTTC
TRBD1,TRBV11-2,many,TRBJ2-5,CASSLWGQVKETQYF,TGTGCCAGCAGCTTGTGGGGACAGGTGAAAGAGACCCAGTACTTC
.,TRBV12-3/TRBV12-4,many,TRBJ2-1,CASSFLGGTYNEQFF,TGTGCCAGCAGTTTTTTAGGGGGAACCTACAATGAGCAGTTCTTC
TRBD1,TRBV4-1,many,TRBJ1-1,CASSQDLVAGGDTEAFF,TGCGCCAGCAGCCAAGATCTGGTCGCAGGGGGGGACACTGAAGCTTTCTTT
TRBD2,TRBV29-1,.,TRBJ2-3,CSVGLEREADTQYF,TGCAGCGTTGGTTTGGAGCGGGAGGCAGATACGCAGTATTTT
.,TRBV28,many,TRBJ2-5,CASSLPHKETQYF,TGTGCCAGCAGTCTTCCCCATAAGGAGACCCAGTACTTC
TRBD2,TRBV4-2,.,TRBJ2-5,CASSGLAGEFGETQYF,TGTGCCAGCAGTGGACTAGCGGGGGAGTTTGGAGAGACCCAGTACTTC
.,TRBV7-6,few,TRBJ1-1,CASSFSTGRMNTEAFF,TGTGCCAGCAGCTTCTCCACCGGCCGCATGAACACTGAAGCTTTCTTT
TRBD2,TRBV4-3,.,TRBJ2-7,CASSQDYRGRIYEQYF,TGCGCCAGCAGCCAAGATTATCGCGGGAGAATCTACGAGCAGTACTTC
.,TRBV12-3/TRBV12-4,many,TRBJ2-2,CASSPHRGQGSAGELFF,TGTGCCAGCAGTCCCCATCGGGGGCAGGGCAGTGCCGGGGAGCTGTTTTTT
TRBD2,TRBV15,few,TRBJ2-1,CATSRDPLAGGPNEQFF,TGTGCCACCAGCAGAGATCCCCTAGCGGGAGGCCCCAATGAGCAGTTCTTC
.,TRBV7-6,many,TRBJ2-5,CASSPPGGLVETQYF,TGTGCCAGCAGCCCACCAGGAGGTTTAGTTGAGACCCAGTACTTC
.,TRBV15,many,TRBJ2-5,CATSRDRWETQYF,TGTGCCACCAGCAGAGATAGATGGGAGACCCAGTACTTC
TRBD2,TRBV4-1,.,TRBJ2-7,CASSQDGDSGGPIGIGYEQYF,TGCGCCAGCAGCCAAGATGGAGATAGCGGGGGGCCGATCGGTATAGGGTACGAGCAGTACTTC
.,TRBV9,many,TRBJ2-7,CASSPPTDTYEQYF,TGTGCCAGCAGCCCCCCCACGGACACCTACGAGCAGTACTTC
TRBD2,TRBV20-1,.,TRBJ2-4,CSRVAGKAKNIQYF,TGCAGCCGGGTAGCGGGTAAAGCCAAAAACATTCAGTACTTC
.,TRBV12-3/TRBV12-4,many,TRBJ2-1,CASSFTSHEQFF,TGTGCCAGCAGTTTTACTAGTCATGAGCAGTTCTTC
TRBD1,TRBV7-6,many,TRBJ2-1,CASSSGQGQFF,TGTGCCAGCAGCTCGGGACAGGGACAGTTCTTC
.,TRBV7-8,many,TRBJ2-3,CASSLAVGGTDTQYF,TGTGCCAGCAGCTTAGCCGTGGGGGGCACAGATACGCAGTATTTT
.,TRBV20-1,.,TRBJ1-1,CSAFRAIGTEAFF,TGCAGTGCCTTCAGGGCGATCGGCACTGAAGCTTTCTTT
TRBD2,TRBV15,few,TRBJ2-7,CATSGWTSGNYEQYF,TGTGCCACCAGCGGATGGACTAGCGGGAACTACGAGCAGTACTTC
.,TRBV3-1,many,TRBJ2-2,CASSYRRDTGELFF,TGTGCCAGCTCGTACAGGAGGGACACCGGGGAGCTGTTTTTT
.,TRBV28,many,TRBJ2-5,CASSLIAPETQYF,TGTGCCAGCAGTTTAATCGCTCCGGAGACCCAGTACTTC
.,TRBV18,many,TRBJ1-1,CASSRRALDMNTEAFF,TGTGCCAGCTCACGCCGGGCCTTGGACATGAACACTGAAGCTTTCTTT
.,TRBV7-6,.,TRBJ2-3,CASSLEPSTDTQYF,TGTGCCAGCAGCTTAGAACCAAGCACAGATACGCAGTATTTT
.,TRBV27,few,TRBJ2-6,CASSSVTASGANVLTF,TGTGCCAGCAGTTCGGTGACAGCCTCTGGGGCCAACGTCCTGACTTTC
.,TRBV10-3,many,TRBJ2-3,CAISVAGFGVTDTQYF,TGTGCCATCAGTGTAGCCGGGTTTGGGGTGACAGATACGCAGTATTTT
.,TRBV9,many,TRBJ2-7,CASSVEPGYEQYF,TGTGCCAGCAGCGTAGAACCGGGCTACGAGCAGTACTTC
.,TRBV4-1,many,TRBJ2-2,CASSPYNTGELFF,TGCGCCAGCAGCCCCTATAACACCGGGGAGCTGTTTTTT
TRBD1,TRBV24-1,.,TRBJ1-1,CAASDARTGPTEAFF,TGTGCGGCCAGTGATGCTCGGACAGGGCCCACTGAAGCTTTCTTT
.,TRBV11-2,many,TRBJ2-2,CASSLVGGGTGELFF,TGTGCCAGCAGCCTAGTAGGTGGCGGCACCGGGGAGCTGTTTTTT
TRBD1,TRBV7-9,many,TRBJ1-4,CASSPGQGGDEKLFF,TGTGCCAGCAGCCCTGGACAGGGAGGAGATGAAAAACTGTTTTTT
.,TRBV4-2,.,TRBJ2-7,CASSQDRGASYEQYF,TGTGCCAGCAGCCAAGATCGGGGGGCCTCCTACGAGCAGTACTTC
.,TRBV10-3,many,TRBJ2-1,CATTGYYNEQFF,TGTGCCACCACCGGCTACTACAATGAGCAGTTCTTC
.,TRBV20-1,.,TRBJ2-3,CSARVFGTSTDTQYF,TGCAGTGCTAGAGTTTTCGGGACTAGCACAGATACGCAGTATTTT
.,TRBV7-8,many,TRBJ2-7,CASSVYQGIYYEQYF,TGTGCCAGCAGCGTATATCAGGGGATATACTACGAGCAGTACTTC
.,TRBV29-1,many,TRBJ2-1,CSAEDGNEQFF,TGCAGCGCCGAAGACGGCAATGAGCAGTTCTTC
.,TRBV25-1,many,TRBJ2-7,CASGTPTEQYF,TGTGCCAGCGGGACACCCACCGAGCAGTACTTC
.,TRBV6-2/TRBV6-3,few,TRBJ1-2,CASGQPWANYGYTF,TGTGCCAGCGGACAGCCGTGGGCTAACTATGGCTACACCTTC
.,TRBV6-1,many,TRBJ2-1,CASSDLRGYNEQFF,TGTGCCAGCAGTGATTTGAGAGGGTACAATGAGCAGTTCTTC
.,TRBV15,many,TRBJ2-3,CATSRDPGRDTQYF,TGTGCCACCAGCAGAGATCCGGGGAGAGATACGCAGTATTTT
.,TRBV7-6,.,TRBJ2-2,CASSLGGDSRELFF,TGTGCCAGCAGCTTAGGTGGGGACTCGAGGGAGCTGTTTTTT
TRBD2,TRBV20-1,many,TRBJ2-3,CSATSGGRTDTQYF,TGCAGTGCCACTAGCGGGGGGCGCACAGATACGCAGTATTTT
.,TRBV12-3/TRBV12-4,many,TRBJ1-5,CASSPQTGYQPQHF,TGTGCCAGCAGCCCTCAGACAGGATATCAGCCCCAGCATTTT
.,TRBV5-1,many,TRBJ2-4,CASSFDREGDIQYF,TGCGCCAGCAGCTTCGACAGGGAGGGCGACATTCAGTACTTC
.,TRBV29-1,many,TRBJ1-1,CSVAPWEAEAFF,TGCAGCGTTGCCCCCTGGGAGGCTGAAGCTTTCTTT
TRBD1,TRBV29-1,many,TRBJ2-1,CSVYPGQGVSYNEQFF,TGCAGCGTCTACCCGGGACAGGGGGTCTCCTACAATGAGCAGTTCTTC
TRBD2,TRBV20-1,many,TRBJ2-1,CSAETSRYNEQFF,TGCAGTGCTGAGACTAGCAGATACAATGAGCAGTTCTTC